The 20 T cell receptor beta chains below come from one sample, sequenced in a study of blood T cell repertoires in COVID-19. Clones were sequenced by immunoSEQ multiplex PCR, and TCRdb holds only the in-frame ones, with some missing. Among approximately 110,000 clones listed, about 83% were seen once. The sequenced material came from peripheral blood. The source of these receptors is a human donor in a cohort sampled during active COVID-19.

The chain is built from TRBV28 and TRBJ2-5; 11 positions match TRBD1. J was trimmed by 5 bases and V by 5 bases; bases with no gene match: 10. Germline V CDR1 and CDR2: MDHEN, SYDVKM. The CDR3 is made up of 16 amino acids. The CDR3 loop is CASSPSGTGGEETQYF. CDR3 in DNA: TGTGCCAGCAGTCCTTCCGGGACAGGGGGAGAGGAGACCCAGTACTTC.

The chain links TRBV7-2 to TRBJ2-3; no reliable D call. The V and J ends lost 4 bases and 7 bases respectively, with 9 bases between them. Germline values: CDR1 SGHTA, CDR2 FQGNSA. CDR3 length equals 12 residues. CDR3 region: CASSSPPNTQYF. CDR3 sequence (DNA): TGTGCCAGCAGCTCCCCGCCTAATACGCAGTATTTT.

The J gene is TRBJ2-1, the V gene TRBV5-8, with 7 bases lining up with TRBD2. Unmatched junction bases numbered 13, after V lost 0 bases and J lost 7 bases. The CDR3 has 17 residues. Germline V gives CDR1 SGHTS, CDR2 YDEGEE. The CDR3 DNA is TGTGCCAGCAGCTTGGTTTCGTTGGGGGGGGTGGAAAATGAGCAGTTCTTC. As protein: CASSLVSLGGVENEQFF.

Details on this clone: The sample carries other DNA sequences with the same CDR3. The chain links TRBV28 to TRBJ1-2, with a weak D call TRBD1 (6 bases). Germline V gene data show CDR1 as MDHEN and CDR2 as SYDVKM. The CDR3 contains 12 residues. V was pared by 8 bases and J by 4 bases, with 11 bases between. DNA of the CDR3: TGTGCCAGCTCCCAAGGGGGCTATGGCTACACCTTC. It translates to CASSQGGYGYTF.

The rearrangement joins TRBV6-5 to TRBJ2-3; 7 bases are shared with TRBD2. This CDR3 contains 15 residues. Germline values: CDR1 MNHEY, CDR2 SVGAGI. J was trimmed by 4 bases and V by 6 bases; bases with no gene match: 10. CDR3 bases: TGTGCCAGCAGAGCCCCTAGCGGTACCCCAGATACGCAGTATTTT. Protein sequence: CASRAPSGTPDTQYF.

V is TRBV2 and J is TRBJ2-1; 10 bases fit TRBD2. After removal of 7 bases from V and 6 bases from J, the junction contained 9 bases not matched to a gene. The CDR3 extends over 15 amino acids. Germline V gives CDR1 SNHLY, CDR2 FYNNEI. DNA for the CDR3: TGTGCCAGCAAGGCGGGGAGCGGGAGGGCCAATGAGCAGTTCTTC. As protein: CASKAGSGRANEQFF. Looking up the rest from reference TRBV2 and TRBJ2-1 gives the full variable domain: EPEVTQTPSHQVTQMGQEVILRCVPISNHLYFYWYRQILGQKVEFLVSFYNNEISEKSEIFDDQFSVERPDGSNFTLKIRSTKLEDSAMYFCASKAGSGRANEQFFGPGTRLTVL.

CDR3 coding DNA: TGTGCCAGCAGCCTTACGAGGGTTGGCCAAGAGACCCAGTACTTC. Translation: CASSLTRVGQETQYF. This rearrangement joins TRBV6-2 or TRBV6-3 to TRBJ2-5; TRBD2 is a possible D gene (5 bases). From germline, CDR1 is MNHEY and CDR2 SVGEGT. The CDR3 is 15 amino acids. The ends were cut back, 6 bases at V and 1 base at J, with 15 bases in the middle.

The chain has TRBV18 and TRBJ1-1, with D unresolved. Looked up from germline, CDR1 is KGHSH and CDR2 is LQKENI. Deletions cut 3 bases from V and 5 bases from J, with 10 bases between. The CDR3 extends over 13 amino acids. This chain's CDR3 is CASSPRTLTEAFF. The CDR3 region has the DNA TGTGCCAGCTCACCCCGAACTTTGACTGAAGCTTTCTTT.

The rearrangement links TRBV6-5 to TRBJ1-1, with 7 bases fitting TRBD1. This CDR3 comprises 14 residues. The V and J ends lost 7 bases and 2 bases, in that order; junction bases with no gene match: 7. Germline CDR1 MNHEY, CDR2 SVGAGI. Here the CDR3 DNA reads TGTGCCAGCACCCGGACAGGCACTAACACTGAAGCTTTCTTT. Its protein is CASTRTGTNTEAFF.

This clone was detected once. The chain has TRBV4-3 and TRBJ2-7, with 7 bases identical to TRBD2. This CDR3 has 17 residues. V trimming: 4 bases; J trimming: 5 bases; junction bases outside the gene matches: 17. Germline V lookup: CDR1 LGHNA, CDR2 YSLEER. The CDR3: CASSPGRKSGTPHEQYF. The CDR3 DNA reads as TGCGCCAGCAGCCCCGGTCGAAAGAGCGGGACGCCCCACGAGCAGTACTTC.

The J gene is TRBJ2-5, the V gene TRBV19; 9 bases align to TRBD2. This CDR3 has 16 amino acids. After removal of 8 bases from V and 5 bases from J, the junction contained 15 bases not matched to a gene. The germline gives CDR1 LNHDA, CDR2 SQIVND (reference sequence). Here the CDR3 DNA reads TGTGCCAGTGGGGGAGGTAGCGGGAGTTTGGGGGAGACCCAGTACTTC. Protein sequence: CASGGGSGSLGETQYF.

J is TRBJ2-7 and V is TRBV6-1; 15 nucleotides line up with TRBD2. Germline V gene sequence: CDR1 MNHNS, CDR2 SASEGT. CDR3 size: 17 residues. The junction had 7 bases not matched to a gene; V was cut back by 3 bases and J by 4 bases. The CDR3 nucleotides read TGTGCCAGCAGTGACCCCGGGACTAGCGGGAGGTGGTACGAGCAGTACTTC. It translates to CASSDPGTSGRWYEQYF.

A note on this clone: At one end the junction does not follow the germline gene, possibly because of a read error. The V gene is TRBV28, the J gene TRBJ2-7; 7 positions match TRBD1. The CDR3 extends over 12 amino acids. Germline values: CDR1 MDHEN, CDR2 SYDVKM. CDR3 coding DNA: TGTGCCAGCAGTGAAAACCCTGGACAGGTTGTGTTC. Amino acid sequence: CASSENPGQVVF.

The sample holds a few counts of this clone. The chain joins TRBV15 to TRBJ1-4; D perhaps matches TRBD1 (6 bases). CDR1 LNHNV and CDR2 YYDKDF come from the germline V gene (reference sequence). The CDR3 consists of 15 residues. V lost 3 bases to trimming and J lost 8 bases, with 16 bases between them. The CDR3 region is CATSSNRDFLEKLFF. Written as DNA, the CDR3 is TGTGCCACCAGCAGTAACAGGGATTTTTTGGAAAAACTGTTTTTT.

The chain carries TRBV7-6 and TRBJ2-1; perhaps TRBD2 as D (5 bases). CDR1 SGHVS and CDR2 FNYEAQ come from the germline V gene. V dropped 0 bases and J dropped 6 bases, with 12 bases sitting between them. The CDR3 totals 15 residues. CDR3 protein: CASSLAGAGSNEQFF. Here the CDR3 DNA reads TGTGCCAGCAGCTTAGCGGGAGCAGGTAGCAATGAGCAGTTCTTC. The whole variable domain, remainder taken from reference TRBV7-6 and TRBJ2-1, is GAGVSQSPRYKVTKRGQDVALRCDPISGHVSLYWYRQALGQGPEFLTYFNYEAQQDKSGLPNDRFSAERPEGSISTLTIQRTEQRDSAMYRCASSLAGAGSNEQFFGPGTRLTVL.

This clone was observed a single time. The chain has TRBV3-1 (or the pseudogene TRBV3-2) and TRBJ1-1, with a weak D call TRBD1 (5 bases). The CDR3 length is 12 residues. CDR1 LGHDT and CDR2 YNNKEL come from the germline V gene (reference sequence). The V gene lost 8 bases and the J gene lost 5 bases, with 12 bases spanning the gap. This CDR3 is CASDAGGTEAFF. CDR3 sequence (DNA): TGTGCCAGCGACGCGGGGGGAACTGAAGCTTTCTTT.

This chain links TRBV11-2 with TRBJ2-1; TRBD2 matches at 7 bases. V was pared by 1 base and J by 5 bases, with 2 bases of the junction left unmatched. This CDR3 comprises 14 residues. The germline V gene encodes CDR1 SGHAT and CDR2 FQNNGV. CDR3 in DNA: TGTGCCAGCAGCTTAGCCCTAGCGGACAATGAGCAGTTCTTC. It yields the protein CASSLALADNEQFF.

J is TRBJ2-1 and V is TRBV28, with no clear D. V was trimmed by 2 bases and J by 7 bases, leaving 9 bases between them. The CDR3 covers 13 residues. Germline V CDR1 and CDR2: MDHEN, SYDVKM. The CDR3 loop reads CASSLGSRNEQFF. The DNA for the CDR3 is TGTGCCAGCAGTTTAGGTTCTAGGAATGAGCAGTTCTTC. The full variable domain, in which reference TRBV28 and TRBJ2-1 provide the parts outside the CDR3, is DVKVTQSSRYLVKRTGEKVFLECVQDMDHENMFWYRQDPGLGLRLIYFSYDVKMKEKGDIPEGYSVSREKKERFSLILESASTNQTSMYLCASSLGSRNEQFFGPGTRLTVL.

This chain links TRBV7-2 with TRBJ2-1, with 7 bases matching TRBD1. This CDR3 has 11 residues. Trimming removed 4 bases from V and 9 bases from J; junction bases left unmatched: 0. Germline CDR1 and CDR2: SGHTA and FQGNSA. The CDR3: CASSWDSEQFF. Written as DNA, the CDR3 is TGTGCCAGCAGCTGGGACAGTGAGCAGTTCTTC.

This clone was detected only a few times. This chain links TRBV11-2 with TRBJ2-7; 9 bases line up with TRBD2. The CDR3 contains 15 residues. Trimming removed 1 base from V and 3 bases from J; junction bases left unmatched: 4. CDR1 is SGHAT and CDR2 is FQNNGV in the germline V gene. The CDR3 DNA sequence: TGTGCCAGCAGCTTAGGGGGAGCGGGAGGCTACGAGCAGTACTTC. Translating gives CASSLGGAGGYEQYF.